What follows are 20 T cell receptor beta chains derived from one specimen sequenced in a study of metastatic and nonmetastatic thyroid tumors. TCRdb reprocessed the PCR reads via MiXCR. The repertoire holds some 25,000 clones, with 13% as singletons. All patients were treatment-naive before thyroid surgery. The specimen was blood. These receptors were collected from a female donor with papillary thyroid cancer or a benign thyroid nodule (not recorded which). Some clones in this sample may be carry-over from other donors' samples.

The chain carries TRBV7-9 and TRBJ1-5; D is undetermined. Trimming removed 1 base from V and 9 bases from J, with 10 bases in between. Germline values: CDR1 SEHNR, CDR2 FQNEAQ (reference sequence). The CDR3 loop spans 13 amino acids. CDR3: CASSLGETRPQHF. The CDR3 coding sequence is TGTGCCAGCAGCTTAGGCGAGACGCGGCCCCAGCATTTT.

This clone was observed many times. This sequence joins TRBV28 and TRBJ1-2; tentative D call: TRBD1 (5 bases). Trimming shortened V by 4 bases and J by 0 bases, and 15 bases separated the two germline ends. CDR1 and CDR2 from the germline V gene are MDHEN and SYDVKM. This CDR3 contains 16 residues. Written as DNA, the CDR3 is TGTGCCAGCAGTTCCGCGGGACGACACTCTAACTATGGCTACACCTTC. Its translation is CASSSAGRHSNYGYTF.

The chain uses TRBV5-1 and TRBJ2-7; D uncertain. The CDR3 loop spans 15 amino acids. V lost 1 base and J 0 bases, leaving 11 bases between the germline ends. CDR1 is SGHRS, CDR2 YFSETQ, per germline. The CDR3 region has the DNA TGCGCCAGCAGCTTGTTGGGCCGCGGCTCCTACGAGCAGTACTTC. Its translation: CASSLLGRGSYEQYF. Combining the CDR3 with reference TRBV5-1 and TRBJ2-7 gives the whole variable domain KAGVTQTPRYLIKTRGQQVTLSCSPISGHRSVSWYQQTPGQGLQFLFEYFSETQRNKGNFPGRFSGRQFSNSRSEMNVSTLELGDSALYLCASSLLGRGSYEQYFGPGTRLTVT.

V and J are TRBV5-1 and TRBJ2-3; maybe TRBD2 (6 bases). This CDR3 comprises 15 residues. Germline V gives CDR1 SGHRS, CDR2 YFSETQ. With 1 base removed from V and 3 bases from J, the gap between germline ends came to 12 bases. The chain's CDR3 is CASSLLGGPTDTQYF. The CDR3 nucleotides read TGCGCCAGCAGCTTGCTAGGAGGGCCAACAGATACGCAGTATTTT.

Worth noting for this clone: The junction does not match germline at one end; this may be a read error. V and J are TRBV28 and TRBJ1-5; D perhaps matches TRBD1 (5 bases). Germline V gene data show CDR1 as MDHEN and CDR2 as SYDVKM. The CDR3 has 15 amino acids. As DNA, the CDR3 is TGTGCCAGCAGCCTCGTTGAGGGGACTAATCAGCCCCATCATTTT. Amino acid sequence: CASSLVEGTNQPHHF.

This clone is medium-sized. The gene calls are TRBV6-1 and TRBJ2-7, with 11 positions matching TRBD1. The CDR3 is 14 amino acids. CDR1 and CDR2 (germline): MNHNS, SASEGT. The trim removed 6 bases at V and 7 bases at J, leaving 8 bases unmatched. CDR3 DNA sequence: TGTGCCAGCAGGCGCGGACAGGGGGCGGAGGAGCAGTACTTC. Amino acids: CASRRGQGAEEQYF.

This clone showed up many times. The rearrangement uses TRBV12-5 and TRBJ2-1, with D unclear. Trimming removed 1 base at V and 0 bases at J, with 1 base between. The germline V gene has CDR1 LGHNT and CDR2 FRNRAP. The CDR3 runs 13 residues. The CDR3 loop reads CASGLGSYNEQFF. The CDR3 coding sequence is TGTGCTAGTGGTTTGGGCTCCTACAATGAGCAGTTCTTC.

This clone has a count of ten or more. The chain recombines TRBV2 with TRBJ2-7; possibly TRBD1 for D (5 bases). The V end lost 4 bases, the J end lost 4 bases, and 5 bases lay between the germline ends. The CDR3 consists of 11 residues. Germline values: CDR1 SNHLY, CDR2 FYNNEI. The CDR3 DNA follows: TGTGCCAGCAGTGCAGGGTACGAGCAGTACTTC. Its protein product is CASSAGYEQYF.

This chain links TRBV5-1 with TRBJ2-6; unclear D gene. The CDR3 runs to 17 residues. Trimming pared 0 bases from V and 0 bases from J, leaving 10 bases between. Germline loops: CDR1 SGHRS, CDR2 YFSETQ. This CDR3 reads CASSLEGRSSGANVLTF. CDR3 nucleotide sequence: TGCGCCAGCAGCTTGGAGGGCAGAAGCTCTGGGGCCAACGTCCTGACTTTC.

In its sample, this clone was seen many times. The CDR3 bases are TGTGCCACCAGTGATCCCGGGACCGCCTTAGAGAATGAGCAGTTCTTC. Encoded protein: CATSDPGTALENEQFF. The V gene is TRBV24-1, the J gene TRBJ2-1, with D possibly called TRBD1 or TRBD2 (5 bases each). The CDR3 extends over 16 amino acids. Germline CDR1 is KGHDR and CDR2 is SFDVKD. Trimming removed 3 bases from V and 7 bases from J, with 18 bases in between.

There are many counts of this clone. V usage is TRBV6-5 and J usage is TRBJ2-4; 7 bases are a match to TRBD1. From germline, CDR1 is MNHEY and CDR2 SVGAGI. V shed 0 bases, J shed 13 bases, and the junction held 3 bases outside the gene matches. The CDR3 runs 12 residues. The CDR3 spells CASSYSGDRQYF. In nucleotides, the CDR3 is TGTGCCAGCAGTTACTCAGGGGACAGACAGTACTTC.

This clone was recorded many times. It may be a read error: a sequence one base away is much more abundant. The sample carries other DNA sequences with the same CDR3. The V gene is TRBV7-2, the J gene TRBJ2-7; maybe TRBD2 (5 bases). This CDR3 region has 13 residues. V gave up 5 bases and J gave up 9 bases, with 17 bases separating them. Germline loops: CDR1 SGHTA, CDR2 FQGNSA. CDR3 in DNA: TGTGCCAGCAGCCTATTGACGGGAAGCGGGCAGTACTTC. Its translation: CASSLLTGSGQYF.

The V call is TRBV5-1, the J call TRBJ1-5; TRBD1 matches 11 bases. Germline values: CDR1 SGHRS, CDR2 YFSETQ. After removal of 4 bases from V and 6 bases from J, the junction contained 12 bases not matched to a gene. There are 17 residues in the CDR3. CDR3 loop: CASSPGTGGLLSQPQHF. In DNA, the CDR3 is TGCGCCAGCAGCCCTGGGACAGGGGGTTTATTGAGTCAGCCCCAGCATTTT.

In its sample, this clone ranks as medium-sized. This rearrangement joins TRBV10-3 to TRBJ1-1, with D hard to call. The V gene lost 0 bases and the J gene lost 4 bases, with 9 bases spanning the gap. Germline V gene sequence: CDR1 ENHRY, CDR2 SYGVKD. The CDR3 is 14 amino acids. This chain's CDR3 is CAISESGGGTEAFF. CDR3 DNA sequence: TGTGCCATCAGTGAGTCGGGTGGAGGCACTGAAGCTTTCTTT.

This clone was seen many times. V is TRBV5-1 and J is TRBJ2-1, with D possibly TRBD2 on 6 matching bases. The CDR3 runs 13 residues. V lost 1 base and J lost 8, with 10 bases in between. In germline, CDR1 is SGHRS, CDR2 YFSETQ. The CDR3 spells CASSLSGLDEQFF. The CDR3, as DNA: TGCGCCAGCAGCTTGAGCGGGCTAGATGAGCAGTTCTTC.

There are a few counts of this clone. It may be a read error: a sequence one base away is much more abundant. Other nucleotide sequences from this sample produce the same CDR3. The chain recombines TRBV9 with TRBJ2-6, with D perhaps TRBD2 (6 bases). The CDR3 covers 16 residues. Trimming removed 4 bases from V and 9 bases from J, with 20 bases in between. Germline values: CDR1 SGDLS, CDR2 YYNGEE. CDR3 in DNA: TGTGCCAGCAGCCCCGATGGGCCGGGACTTCACAACGTCCTGACTTTC. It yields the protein CASSPDGPGLHNVLTF.

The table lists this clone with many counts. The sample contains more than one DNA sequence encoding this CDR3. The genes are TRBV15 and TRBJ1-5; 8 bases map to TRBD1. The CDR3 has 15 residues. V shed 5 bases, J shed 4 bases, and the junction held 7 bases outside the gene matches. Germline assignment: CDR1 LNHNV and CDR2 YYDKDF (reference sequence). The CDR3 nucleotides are TGTGCCACCAGCCCCCGACGGACAGGGAATCAGCCCCAGCATTTT. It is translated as CATSPRRTGNQPQHF.

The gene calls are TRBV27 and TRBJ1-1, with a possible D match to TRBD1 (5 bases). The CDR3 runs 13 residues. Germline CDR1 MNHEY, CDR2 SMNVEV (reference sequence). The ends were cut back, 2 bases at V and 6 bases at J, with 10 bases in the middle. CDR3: CASSLGGVSEAFF. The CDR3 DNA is TGTGCCAGCAGTTTAGGGGGGGTCTCTGAAGCTTTCTTT.

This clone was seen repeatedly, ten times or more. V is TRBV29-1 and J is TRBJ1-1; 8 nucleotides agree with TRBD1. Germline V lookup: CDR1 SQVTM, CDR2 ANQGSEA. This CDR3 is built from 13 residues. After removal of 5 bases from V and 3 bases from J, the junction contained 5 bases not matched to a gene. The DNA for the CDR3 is TGCAGCGTTAAGGACAGGGTGGACACTGAAGCTTTCTTT. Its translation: CSVKDRVDTEAFF. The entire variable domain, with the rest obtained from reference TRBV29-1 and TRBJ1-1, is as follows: SAVISQKPSRDICQRGTSLTIQCQVDSQVTMMFWYRQQPGQSLTLIATANQGSEATYESGFVIDKFPISRPNLTFSTLTVSNMSPEDSSIYLCSVKDRVDTEAFFGQGTRLTVV.

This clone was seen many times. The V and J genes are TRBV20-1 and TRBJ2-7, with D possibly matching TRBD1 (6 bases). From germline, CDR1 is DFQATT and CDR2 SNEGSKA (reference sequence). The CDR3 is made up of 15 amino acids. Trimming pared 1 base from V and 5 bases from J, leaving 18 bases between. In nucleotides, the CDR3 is TGCAGTGCTAGAGCGCAAACAGGGCCCGGGGACGAGCAGTACTTC. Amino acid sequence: CSARAQTGPGDEQYF.